This entry features one T cell receptor beta chain sequence. Its antigen target is currently unknown. Base qualities are not at hand, and no much larger clone is one base apart. This specimen belongs to a study of T cells in localized non-small cell lung cancer (dated by TCRdb to about 2020). Background on the whole study: Comparing tumors with uninvolved tumor-adjacent lungs, the study looked at the T cell repertoires of about 240 patients with early-stage NSCLC. The cohort consisted of approximately 240 treatment-naive NSCLC patients whose localized lung tumors had been resected. Of the NSCLC patients, around 130 were male and approximately 97 were female, and the mean age was roughly 61 years.

Paper-wide results and their limitations: Longer overall survival was associated with higher T cell density in blood, whereas shorter survival was associated with higher clonality in adjacent lung. The highest T cell clonality was observed in uninvolved tumor-adjacent lung, where clonality exceeded that of tumor, suggesting that antigenic responses were more focused in uninvolved tumor-adjacent lung. A median of 57 of the top 100 tumor clones were detected in paired uninvolved adjacent lung, and 28 of these tumor clones were also found among the top 100 clones of the paired uninvolved adjacent lung. Because multi-region tumor sequencing was not done, intratumor heterogeneity could not be ruled out. Because the study design was exploratory, TCR variables were selected using unadjusted p-values without false-discovery rate correction.

At diagnosis, peripheral blood, uninvolved tumor-adjacent lung and tumor were collected and were preserved as a mix of fresh-frozen and FFPE material. Blood samples were analyzed as peripheral blood mononuclear cells for TCR repertoire profiling. The immunoSEQ Assay was used to sequence TCR beta CDR3 regions from DNA. The original pipeline was this. T cell density was computed as TCR beta template counts normalized to usable DNA estimated by amplifying housekeeping genes. Richness was estimated with the preseqR package, extrapolating to 400,000 templates for PBMC samples and 120,000 templates for tissue samples. Clonality was defined by subtracting Pielou's evenness from one. Differential abundance testing on productive amino-acid clonotypes, with a minimum total count of 5 and an alpha of 0.1, was used to identify tissue-enriched TCRs. The Jaccard Index and the Morisita Overlap Index were used to quantify repertoire overlap between compartments. GLIPH grouped TCR beta CDR3s together with public tetramer-defined viral CDR3s, and a viral motif had to include at least three viral sequences and also show V-gene enrichment. Sourced from immuneACCESS, this table was stored by TCRdb with only in-frame sequences that have V and J called. A share of the clones is absent; for the studies checked, an unresolved V gene accounts for under half, and the remainder has no known explanation. That table supplies the V and J calls and clone size; D and trimming were determined from the DNA. The sample has roughly 26,000 clones on record, 75% to 90% of them singletons. About 14% of the sample rests with the top ten.

The TCR originated in a female donor older than 55 with stage II squamous cell lung carcinoma. Sample: peripheral blood, taken before any cancer treatment.

The bases read TGCGCCAGCAGCCGGGACCCGAGGGCTGAAGCTTTCTTT. Its protein reads: CASSRDPRAEAFF. This chain is built from TRBV5-1 and TRBJ1-1; the D segment could be TRBD1, given 5 matching bases. CDR1 and CDR2 (SGHRS, YFSETQ) derive from the germline V gene. The CDR3 spans 13 residues, from the cysteine through the phenylalanine. The retained sequence is limited to the CDR3, 39 bases, with the frame set at the first base. V loses 4 bases of germline sequence and J loses 6 bases, and the interval between the two ends is 13 bases.